This T cell receptor (beta chain) stems from a study of blood T cell repertoires in COVID-19. Study-wide context: Collection of acute and convalescent COVID-19 samples took place in the United States, Italy and Spain. T cells, B-cell-depleted T cells, or PBMCs provided the cDNA or gDNA that served as material.

Per the authors' pipeline: Amplification from reference gene primers served as the basis for estimated nucleated cell counts. Assay used: immunoSEQ multiplex PCR; TCRdb lists only in-frame clones, some missing. Clone size and the V and J calls come from that table; the DNA yielded D and trimming. Of about 140,000 clones listed, roughly 76% were seen once; the top ten hold 10% to 15%. Trimming at V came to 0 bases and at J to 4 bases, leaving 10 bases not matched to a gene. The germline CDR1 and CDR2 sequences are LNHNV and YYDKDF (reference sequence). The CDR3 has 18 amino acids. This chain uses TRBV15 with TRBJ2-2, with 8 bases matching TRBD2. The source material was peripheral blood. The sequence derives from a man aged 80 or over with acute or convalescent COVID-19. The CDR3 DNA follows: TGTGCCACCAGCAGAGATGGGGCCGCGGGGGGCGGCACCGGGGAGCTGTTTTTT. It is translated as CATSRDGAAGGGTGELFF.